This entry features one T cell receptor (beta chain) sequence. Antigen unknown. The data were obtained in a study of cytomegalovirus exposure and HLA in healthy donors. Study conclusions and caveats: Researchers catalogued about 150 TCR beta chains as cytomegalovirus-associated.

Assay: immunoSEQ multiplex PCR; the TCRdb copy retains only in-frame clones and omits some. The table shows approximately 160,000 clones, with about 89% occurring only once. Germline V gene data show CDR1 as LNHDA and CDR2 as SQIVND (reference sequence). Trimming at V came to 3 bases and at J to 6 bases, leaving 5 bases not matched to a gene. CDR3 size: 15 residues. What was sequenced was PBMCs. The V gene is TRBV19, the J gene TRBJ1-4, with 9 bases identical to TRBD1. This clonotype was sampled from a woman in her late teens or twenties in good health and CMV-seropositive. The CDR3 sequence: CASSIKGQGYEKLFF. CDR3 nucleotide sequence: TGTGCCAGTAGTATCAAGGGACAGGGTTATGAAAAACTGTTTTTT.